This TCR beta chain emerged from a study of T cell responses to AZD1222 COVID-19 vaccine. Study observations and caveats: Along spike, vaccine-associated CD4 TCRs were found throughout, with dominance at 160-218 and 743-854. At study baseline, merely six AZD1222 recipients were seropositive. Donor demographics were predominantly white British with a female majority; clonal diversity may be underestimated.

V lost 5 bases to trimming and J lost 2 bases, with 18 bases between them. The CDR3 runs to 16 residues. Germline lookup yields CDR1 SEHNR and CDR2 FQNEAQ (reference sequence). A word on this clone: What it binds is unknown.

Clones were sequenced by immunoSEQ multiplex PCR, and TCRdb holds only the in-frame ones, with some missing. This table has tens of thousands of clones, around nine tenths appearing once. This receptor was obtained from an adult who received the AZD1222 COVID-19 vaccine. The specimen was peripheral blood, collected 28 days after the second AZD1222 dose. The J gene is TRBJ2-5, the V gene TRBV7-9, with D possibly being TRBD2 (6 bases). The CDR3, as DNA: TGTGCCAGCAGCCCTCCCTTTCGGGCGGGGCAAGAGACCCAGTACTTC. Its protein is CASSPPFRAGQETQYF.